The 25 T cell receptor beta chains given below trace back to one sample, sequenced in a study of blood T cell repertoires in COVID-19. Data came from immunoSEQ multiplex PCR; TCRdb stores just in-frame clones and leaves some out. The table includes approximately 150,000 clones, approximately 80% detected once. Sequencing input: peripheral blood. The receptors stem from an older woman with acute or convalescent COVID-19.

This clone is a singleton in its sample. The V gene is TRBV4-1, the J gene TRBJ1-6; 8 bases match TRBD1. There are 14 residues in the CDR3. J gave up 7 bases and V 8 bases, and 7 bases lay outside the gene matches. Germline loops: CDR1 MGHRA, CDR2 YSYEKL. CDR3 bases: TGCGCCAGCTTGGCACAGGGGGGAAATTCACCCCTCCACTTT. Protein product: CASLAQGGNSPLHF.

This chain joins TRBV5-6 and TRBJ2-6; D unclear. In germline, CDR1 is SGHDT, CDR2 YYEEEE. This CDR3 has 15 amino acids. V was cut by 0 bases and J by 0 bases, with 4 bases left in between. Here the CDR3 reads CASSLDLSGANVLTF. DNA of the CDR3: TGTGCCAGCAGCTTGGATCTCTCTGGGGCCAACGTCCTGACTTTC. Full variable domain (remainder filled in from reference TRBV5-6 and TRBJ2-6): DAGVTQSPTHLIKTRGQQVTLRCSPKSGHDTVSWYQQALGQGPQFIFQYYEEEERQRGNFPDRFSGHQFPNYSSELNVNALLLGDSALYLCASSLDLSGANVLTFGAGSRLTVL.

This clone was picked up one time. The chain couples TRBV6-6 to TRBJ2-7; D is perhaps TRBD1 (6 bases). The germline CDR1 and CDR2 sequences are MNHNY and SVGAGI (reference sequence). V dropped 2 bases and J dropped 7 bases, with 12 bases sitting between them. The CDR3 consists of 13 residues. The CDR3 sequence: CASSYAGAREQYF. The CDR3 nucleotides read TGTGCCAGCAGTTACGCAGGGGCGCGGGAGCAGTACTTC.

This clone has only a few counts. The V call is TRBV11-1, the J call TRBJ2-1; 7 bases line up with TRBD1. The CDR3 is made up of 16 amino acids. With V trimmed by 5 bases and J by 7 bases, 14 bases remained unmatched. Germline V gene lookup returns CDR1 SGHAT and CDR2 FQDESV (reference sequence). CDR3 sequence (DNA): TGTGCCAGCAGCGCACGACAGGGTCCCTTGTATAATGAGCAGTTCTTC. It specifies CASSARQGPLYNEQFF. Filled out from reference TRBV11-1 and TRBJ2-1, the complete variable domain reads EAEVAQSPRYKITEKSQAVAFWCDPISGHATLYWYRQILGQGPELLVQFQDESVVDDSQLPKDRFSAERLKGVDSTLKIQPAELGDSAMYLCASSARQGPLYNEQFFGPGTRLTVL.

The chain is built from TRBV18 and TRBJ1-1; no clear D gene. V was pared by 3 bases and J by 1 base, with 9 bases between. The CDR3 has 14 residues. The germline gives CDR1 KGHSH, CDR2 LQKENI. In DNA, the CDR3 is TGTGCCAGCTCACCTCCAGGTCGGAACACTGAAGCTTTCTTT. It encodes CASSPPGRNTEAFF.

The CDR3 DNA reads as TGTGCCAGTAGTAGTACTAGCGGGGGTTCCTACGAGCAGTACTTC. Its protein is CASSSTSGGSYEQYF. The chain links TRBV19 to TRBJ2-7; 11 bases are shared with TRBD2. The CDR3 sequence is 15 residues long. With 4 bases clipped from V and 1 base from J, the junction kept 3 bases outside the gene matches. Germline V gene sequence: CDR1 LNHDA, CDR2 SQIVND (reference sequence).

The rearrangement joins TRBV5-5 to TRBJ2-2; TRBD1 matches 9 bases. V dropped 4 bases and J dropped 6; count of bases not matched to a gene: 4. Germline assignment: CDR1 SGHKS and CDR2 YYEKEE (reference sequence). CDR3 size: 14 residues. CDR3 protein: CASSDGTGPGELFF. CDR3 coding DNA: TGTGCCAGCAGCGACGGGACAGGGCCCGGGGAGCTGTTTTTT. Complete variable domain (other parts from reference TRBV5-5 and TRBJ2-2): DAGVTQSPTHLIKTRGQQVTLRCSPISGHKSVSWYQQVLGQGPQFIFQYYEKEERGRGNFPDRFSARQFPNYSSELNVNALLLGDSALYLCASSDGTGPGELFFGEGSRLTVL.

The rearrangement links TRBV5-1 to TRBJ1-2, with D maybe TRBD1 (5 bases). The germline CDR1 and CDR2 sequences are SGHRS and YFSETQ. This CDR3 spans 15 amino acids. The V end was cut by 0 bases, the J end by 4 bases, with 13 bases between. The CDR3 DNA reads as TGCGCCAGCAGCTTGGCCGGCAGGGCTGGCTATGGCTACACCTTC. Translation: CASSLAGRAGYGYTF.

The gene calls are TRBV6-5 and TRBJ2-5; 12 positions agree with TRBD2. This CDR3 is 15 amino acids long. Germline V lookup: CDR1 MNHEY, CDR2 SVGAGI. Germline trimming cut 9 bases from V and 4 bases from J; bases unmatched to any gene: 9. DNA of the CDR3: TGTGCCAGTTCTAGACTAGCGGGAGTTTTAGAGACCCAGTACTTC. This gives the protein CASSRLAGVLETQYF.

The gene calls are TRBV5-1 and TRBJ2-7, with D possibly being TRBD2 (5 bases). CDR1 and CDR2 (germline): SGHRS, YFSETQ. This CDR3 spans 14 amino acids. V dropped 0 bases and J dropped 0 bases, with 7 bases sitting between them. This chain's CDR3 is CASSLVGSSYEQYF. DNA for the CDR3: TGCGCCAGCAGCTTGGTAGGGAGCTCCTACGAGCAGTACTTC.

The J gene is TRBJ1-1, the V gene TRBV28, with D possibly matching TRBD1 (6 bases). The CDR3 length is 15 residues. Germline V gives CDR1 MDHEN, CDR2 SYDVKM. V gave up 5 bases and J gave up 8 bases, with 21 bases separating them. CDR3 sequence reads: CASSPPMGGHFEAFF. The CDR3 DNA reads TGTGCCAGCAGTCCCCCTATGGGGGGGCATTTCGAAGCTTTCTTT.

This clone was found a few times. The chain uses TRBV5-1 and TRBJ1-1; D gene ambiguous. The V and J ends lost 0 bases and 5 bases respectively, with 11 bases between them. Germline assignment: CDR1 SGHRS and CDR2 YFSETQ. The length of the CDR3 is 14 residues. The CDR3 nucleotides are TGCGCCAGCAGCTTGGGGGTAGGGAGGACTGAAGCTTTCTTT. Translation gives CASSLGVGRTEAFF.

This clone was picked up one time. The CDR3 DNA is TGTGCCATCAGTGAGTTTGGCACCCTGGAAGCTTTCTTT. Its translation is CAISEFGTLEAFF. The chain joins TRBV10-3 to TRBJ1-1, with D unresolved. This CDR3 contains 13 residues. The V end lost 1 base, the J end lost 8 bases, and 11 bases lay between the germline ends. Germline V gene sequence: CDR1 ENHRY, CDR2 SYGVKD.

In this sample, this clone turned up once. The V call is TRBV7-9, the J call TRBJ2-2; 11 bases line up with TRBD2. The CDR3 spans 18 residues. V shed 5 bases and J 7 bases; nucleotides not matched to a gene: 15. Germline assignment: CDR1 SEHNR and CDR2 FQNEAQ (reference sequence). Here the CDR3 reads CASSLRPPGLAAGGELFF. DNA for the CDR3: TGTGCCAGCAGCCTCAGACCACCGGGACTAGCGGCGGGCGGGGAGCTGTTTTTT.

This sequence joins TRBV27 and TRBJ1-5; TRBD1 aligns across 9 bases. Germline V gene data show CDR1 as MNHEY and CDR2 as SMNVEV (reference sequence). The CDR3 has 15 amino acids. V shed 4 bases, J shed 5 bases, and the junction held 6 bases outside the gene matches. The CDR3 region is CASSSITGGHQPQHF. In DNA form, the CDR3 reads TGTGCCAGCAGTTCTATAACAGGGGGCCATCAGCCCCAGCATTTT.

The V gene is TRBV28, the J gene TRBJ1-3; TRBD1 matches 9 bases. V lost 7 bases to trimming and J lost 7 bases; unmatched junction nucleotides: 14. The germline CDR1 and CDR2 sequences are MDHEN and SYDVKM. This CDR3 has 16 residues. CDR3 residues: CASTSGTGLLRNTIYF. The CDR3 nucleotides are TGTGCCAGCACCTCCGGGACAGGGTTACTCCGGAACACCATATATTTT.

The gene calls are TRBV6-6 and TRBJ1-5, with 7 nucleotides matching TRBD1. Germline lookup yields CDR1 MNHNY and CDR2 SVGAGI (reference sequence). There are 18 residues in the CDR3. The V gene end was trimmed by 5 bases and the J gene end by 0 bases; junction bases not matched to a gene: 13. CDR3 nucleotide sequence: TGTGCCAGCAGTCCTTCGGGACAGCCTTTTTATAGCAATCAGCCCCAGCATTTT. Protein sequence: CASSPSGQPFYSNQPQHF.

This clone was detected only a few times. The chain has TRBV18 and TRBJ1-1; D is uncertain. The germline V and J ends were trimmed by 3 bases and 4 bases, with 12 bases remaining between them. The CDR3 has 14 amino acids. CDR1 is KGHSH, CDR2 LQKENI, per germline. CDR3 DNA sequence: TGTGCCAGCTCACCGTCCCGGCGGGGCACTGAAGCTTTCTTT. Translation: CASSPSRRGTEAFF.

This chain uses TRBV11-2 with TRBJ1-1; maybe TRBD1 (5 bases). The CDR3 has 14 residues. The V gene lost 3 bases and the J gene lost 3 bases, with 11 bases spanning the gap. Germline CDR1 and CDR2: SGHAT and FQNNGV. This chain's CDR3 is CASSLDGGDTEAFF. The CDR3 region has the DNA TGTGCCAGCAGCTTGGACGGGGGGGACACTGAAGCTTTCTTT.

The V call is TRBV3-1 (or the pseudogene TRBV3-2), the J call TRBJ1-6; D call uncertain. In germline, CDR1 is LGHDT, CDR2 YNNKEL (reference sequence). The CDR3 length is 12 residues. Trimming took 4 bases from V and 9 from J, leaving 7 bases between them. The CDR3 loop is CASSLSLSPLHF. CDR3 nucleotide sequence: TGTGCCAGCAGCCTTTCTCTTTCACCCCTCCACTTT.

The J gene is TRBJ2-7, the V gene TRBV27; 7 nucleotides align to TRBD1. With 3 bases clipped from V and 3 bases from J, the junction kept 8 bases outside the gene matches. This CDR3 has 15 amino acids. Germline CDR1 and CDR2: MNHEY and SMNVEV (reference sequence). In DNA, the CDR3 is TGTGCCAGCAGTTTGGGGCGAGGGGGCCGCTACGAGCAGTACTTC. It encodes CASSLGRGGRYEQYF.

V and J are TRBV19 and TRBJ1-1; 9 nucleotides match TRBD1. CDR1 is LNHDA and CDR2 is SQIVND in the germline V gene (reference sequence). V lost 6 bases, J lost 0 bases, and 8 bases stayed unmatched. CDR3 length equals 16 residues. The CDR3 nucleotides are TGTGCCAGTAGGGAGTGGACAGGGGCTCTGAACACTGAAGCTTTCTTT. This encodes CASREWTGALNTEAFF.

The rearrangement uses TRBV9 and TRBJ2-3, with 9 nucleotides matching TRBD1. In germline, CDR1 is SGDLS, CDR2 YYNGEE. Germline trimming cut 0 bases from V and 5 bases from J; bases unmatched to any gene: 4. This CDR3 is built from 15 residues. The CDR3 sequence: CASSVEGQGVDTQYF. In DNA form, the CDR3 reads TGTGCCAGCAGCGTAGAGGGACAGGGTGTAGATACGCAGTATTTT.

The chain combines TRBV10-2 with TRBJ2-3; maybe TRBD2 (6 bases). V lost 4 bases and J lost 2, with 13 bases in between. Germline loops: CDR1 WSHSY, CDR2 SAAADI. The CDR3 loop spans 15 amino acids. Here the CDR3 DNA reads TGCGCCAGCAGTGGTAGCGGCGTCCCCACAGATACGCAGTATTTT. It is translated as CASSGSGVPTDTQYF.

This rearrangement joins TRBV28 to TRBJ2-1; TRBD2 is a possible D gene (6 bases). The germline V and J ends were trimmed by 6 bases and 4 bases, with 19 bases remaining between them. CDR3 length: 16 amino acids. Germline V gene lookup returns CDR1 MDHEN and CDR2 SYDVKM. The CDR3 DNA reads as TGTGCCAGCAGCACGACTTCCTCGGGACTTTACAATGAGCAGTTCTTC. Its translation is CASSTTSSGLYNEQFF.